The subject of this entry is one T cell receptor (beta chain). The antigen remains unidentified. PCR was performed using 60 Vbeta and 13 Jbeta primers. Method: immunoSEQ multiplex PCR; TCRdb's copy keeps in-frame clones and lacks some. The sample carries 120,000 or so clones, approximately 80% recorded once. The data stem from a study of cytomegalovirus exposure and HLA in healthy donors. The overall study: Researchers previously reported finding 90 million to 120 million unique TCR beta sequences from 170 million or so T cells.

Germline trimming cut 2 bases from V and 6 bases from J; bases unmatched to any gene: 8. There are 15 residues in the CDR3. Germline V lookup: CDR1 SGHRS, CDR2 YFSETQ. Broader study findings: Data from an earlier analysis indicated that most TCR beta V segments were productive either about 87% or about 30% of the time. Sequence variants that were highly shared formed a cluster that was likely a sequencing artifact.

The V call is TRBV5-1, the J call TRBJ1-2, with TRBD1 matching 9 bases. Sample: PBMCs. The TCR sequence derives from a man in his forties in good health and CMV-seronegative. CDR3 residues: CASSFLGQGTNGYTF. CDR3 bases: TGCGCCAGCAGCTTTCTGGGACAGGGAACGAATGGCTACACCTTC.